The 27 T cell receptor beta chains presented below share a single source sample, sequenced in a study of blood T cells in healthy people across ages. A second PCR, run for about 6 to 11 cycles, used a sample-barcoded 5' primer plus a J-beta primer mix. TCRdb re-called the 5' RACE reads through MiXCR, storing one row per CDR3 protein. The table includes around 1,000,000 distinct CDR3 sequences, approximately 25% detected once. The data also belong to a second study, concerning T cells of mothers and their children.

Sequenced material: blood. These receptors were taken from a girl aged 2-10 years in good health.

V and J are TRBV3-1 and TRBJ1-2, with D tentatively TRBD1 (5 bases). V was pared by 0 bases and J by 2 bases, with 16 bases between. The CDR3 is 17 amino acids. Looked up from germline, CDR1 is LGHDT and CDR2 is YNNKEL (reference sequence). The CDR3 spells CASSQDTDSTTNYGYTF. DNA for the CDR3: TGTGCCAGCAGCCAAGACACCGACAGTACAACCAACTATGGCTACACCTTC.

The gene calls are TRBV4-1 and TRBJ2-4; 15 nucleotides line up with TRBD2. J gave up 1 base and V 3 bases, and 4 bases lay outside the gene matches. The CDR3 consists of 18 residues. In germline, CDR1 is MGHRA, CDR2 YSYEKL. CDR3 sequence: CASSQGLAGGAAKNIQYF. In DNA form, the CDR3 reads TGCGCCAGCAGCCAGGGACTAGCGGGGGGCGCGGCCAAAAACATTCAGTACTTC.

The chain is built from TRBV5-1 and TRBJ2-5; 7 nucleotides align to TRBD1. Germline V CDR1 and CDR2: SGHRS, YFSETQ. V gave up 0 bases and J gave up 1 base; unmatched junction bases: 6. The CDR3 totals 16 residues. CDR3 protein: CASSLGDRVPQETQYF. The CDR3 coding sequence is TGCGCCAGCAGCTTGGGAGACAGGGTGCCCCAAGAGACCCAGTACTTC.

This clonotype has more than one count but fewer than ten. V usage is TRBV29-1 and J usage is TRBJ2-5; D is possibly TRBD1 (6 bases). Per germline, CDR1 SQVTM and CDR2 ANQGSEA. There are 12 residues in the CDR3. V gave up 7 bases and J gave up 3 bases, with 12 bases separating them. The CDR3 bases are TGCAGCGCTACAGGGCTAGAAGAGACCCAGTACTTC. Its translation: CSATGLEETQYF.

This clonotype was counted only a few times. The chain links TRBV7-2 to TRBJ2-1, with unresolved D. Per the germline V gene, CDR1 is SGHTA and CDR2 is FQGNSA. V was trimmed by 2 bases and J by 8 bases, leaving 10 bases between them. The CDR3 runs to 13 residues. CDR3: CASSLISLDEQFF. The CDR3 DNA reads as TGTGCCAGCAGCTTAATTTCCCTCGATGAGCAGTTCTTC.

This clonotype appeared a few times. The chain recombines TRBV4-1 with TRBJ1-2, with D uncertain. Trimming removed 0 bases from V and 8 bases from J, with 22 bases in between. This CDR3 comprises 17 residues. CDR1 is MGHRA and CDR2 is YSYEKL in the germline V gene. The CDR3 region is CASSQDKGRQPTKGYTF. CDR3 nucleotide sequence: TGCGCCAGCAGCCAAGATAAGGGCAGACAACCGACTAAAGGCTACACCTTC.

Worth noting for this clonotype: Germline is not matched at one junction end, which may reflect a read error. This chain joins TRBV4-1 and TRBJ2-1; D gene ambiguous. Germline V gene lookup returns CDR1 MGHRA and CDR2 YSYEKL. CDR3 length: 16 residues. Here the CDR3 DNA reads TGCGCCTGCAGCCAAGCTAGTCAATCGCATCGGGATGAGCAGTTCTTC. As protein: CACSQASQSHRDEQFF.

This clonotype was found a few times. The V call is TRBV28, the J call TRBJ2-5, with TRBD2 matching over 8 bases. The J call may be in error: the DNA end matches TRBJ2-7 better. The germline gives CDR1 MDHEN, CDR2 SYDVKM. CDR3 size: 16 residues. The CDR3: CASIGRGEVRTYEQYF. CDR3 in DNA: TGTGCCAGCATCGGGAGGGGGGAGGTCCGTACCTACGAGCAGTACTTC.

This clonotype was seen at least ten times. The rearrangement joins TRBV20-1 to TRBJ2-5; 10 nucleotides align to TRBD1. With 6 bases clipped from V and 4 bases from J, the junction kept 8 bases outside the gene matches. The CDR3 runs to 14 residues. Germline assignment: CDR1 DFQATT and CDR2 SNEGSKA (reference sequence). CDR3 residues: CSAYRTGGGETQYF. The CDR3 DNA reads as TGCAGTGCCTACCGGACAGGGGGAGGAGAGACCCAGTACTTC.

This chain links TRBV10-3 with TRBJ2-3; the match to TRBD2 covers 10 bases. CDR1 is ENHRY and CDR2 is SYGVKD in the germline V gene. This CDR3 is built from 15 residues. J lost 3 bases, V lost 5 bases, and 5 bases had no gene match. The CDR3 loop is CAISPGTSVTDTQYF. CDR3 coding DNA: TGTGCCATCAGTCCCGGGACTAGCGTTACAGATACGCAGTATTTT.

This clonotype was found a few times. V is TRBV20-1 and J is TRBJ2-2, with 7 bases lining up with TRBD2. The CDR3 is 16 residues long. CDR1 and CDR2 from the germline V gene are DFQATT and SNEGSKA (reference sequence). V lost 2 bases to trimming and J lost 5 bases; unmatched junction nucleotides: 11. CDR3 in DNA: TGCAGTGCTAGAAGGTCTCGAGCTAGCGGAACCGGGGAGCTGTTTTTT. Protein: CSARRSRASGTGELFF.

This clonotype was recorded only once. The rearrangement joins TRBV6-1 to TRBJ1-5; D is uncertain. This CDR3 region has 15 residues. In germline, CDR1 is MNHNS, CDR2 SASEGT. The germline V and J ends were trimmed by 1 base and 10 bases, with 17 bases remaining between them. CDR3 loop: CASSEGSGSGGPQHF. CDR3 coding DNA: TGTGCCAGCAGTGAAGGCTCCGGGTCCGGAGGTCCCCAGCATTTT.

A few counts support this clonotype. Sequence at one end of the junction differs from germline and may be a read error. This chain uses TRBV7-8 with TRBJ2-1; 9 nucleotides match TRBD1. The CDR3 is made up of 18 amino acids. Per the germline V gene, CDR1 is SGHVS and CDR2 is FQNEAQ. The CDR3 coding sequence is TGTGCCGGCAGCTCTCGAGGACAGGGGATCATCTCCTACAATGAGCAGTTCTTC. Protein: CAGSSRGQGIISYNEQFF.

This chain connects TRBV19 to TRBJ2-5, with 7 bases lining up with TRBD1. The end of the DNA is better explained by TRBJ2-1, so the J call may be wrong. The CDR3 runs 14 residues. CDR1 and CDR2 (germline): LNHDA, SQIVND (reference sequence). The CDR3 is CASNWDSTSGEQFF. The CDR3 nucleotides read TGTGCCAGCAATTGGGACAGCACCTCCGGTGAGCAGTTCTTC.

This clonotype was seen only a few times. The chain carries TRBV7-2 and TRBJ1-3; D is unclear. CDR1 is SGHTA, CDR2 FQGNSA, per germline. Trimming removed 5 bases at V and 7 bases at J, with 12 bases between. The CDR3 runs 13 residues. Here the CDR3 DNA reads TGTGCCAGCAGCGGTGGTAGCAGGAACACCATATATTTT. Translating it yields CASSGGSRNTIYF.

The chain couples TRBV7-2 to TRBJ2-7; D remains unclear. V lost 4 bases and J 2 bases, leaving 15 bases between the germline ends. The CDR3 extends over 15 amino acids. The V gene's germline CDR1 is SGHTA and CDR2 FQGNSA. CDR3 sequence reads: CASSSLDEAPYEQYF. CDR3 DNA: TGTGCCAGCAGCTCTCTGGACGAAGCACCCTACGAGCAGTACTTC.

This clonotype was picked up a small number of times. The V gene is TRBV9, the J gene TRBJ1-2; 8 nucleotides align to TRBD1. V lost 0 bases and J lost 8; bases outside the gene matches: 6. Germline CDR1 is SGDLS and CDR2 is YYNGEE. This CDR3 is built from 14 residues. CDR3 amino acids: CASSVGQGMRGYTF. DNA of the CDR3: TGTGCCAGCAGCGTAGGACAGGGGATGAGGGGCTACACCTTC.

This clonotype came up a few times. V usage is TRBV12-5 and J usage is TRBJ1-4; weak D call: TRBD1 (6 bases). CDR1 LGHNT and CDR2 FRNRAP come from the germline V gene. The CDR3 runs 18 residues. Trimming took 3 bases from V and 5 from J, leaving 22 bases between them. The CDR3 DNA is TGTGCTAGTGGTTTCCAAAGCGGGACCTTAGGGACAAATGAAAAACTGTTTTTT. Translating gives CASGFQSGTLGTNEKLFF.

This clonotype was seen only a few times. One end of the junction fails to match germline, which may point to a read error. V is TRBV20-1 and J is TRBJ2-7; perhaps TRBD2 as D (6 bases). Germline loops: CDR1 DFQATT, CDR2 SNEGSKA (reference sequence). The CDR3 sequence is 13 residues long. CDR3 loop: CSARVGGSYEQYF. CDR3 DNA sequence: TGCAGTGCTAGAGTGGGGGGATCCTACGAGCAGTATTTC.

The rearrangement joins TRBV15 to TRBJ2-5; weak D call: TRBD2 (6 bases). The CDR3 runs to 15 residues. V lost 1 base to trimming and J lost 3 bases, with 12 bases between them. CDR1 is LNHNV and CDR2 is YYDKDF in the germline V gene (reference sequence). CDR3 amino acids: CATSRGPGSKETQYF. CDR3 sequence (DNA): TGTGCCACCAGCAGAGGACCCGGGAGCAAAGAGACCCAGTACTTC.

This chain joins TRBV2 and TRBJ2-5; D is perhaps TRBD2 (6 bases). Germline V CDR1 and CDR2: SNHLY, FYNNEI. The V gene lost 1 base and the J gene lost 0 bases, with 12 bases spanning the gap. This CDR3 has 16 residues. CDR3 region: CASSEGVGTYQETQYF. DNA for the CDR3: TGTGCCAGCAGTGAAGGAGTGGGGACTTACCAAGAGACCCAGTACTTC.

This clonotype has more than one count but fewer than ten. An end of the junction does not agree with germline; a read error may underlie this. DNA for the CDR3: TGTGCCAGCAGCCCAACCGTTGGACTCATTAATGAAAAACTGTTCTTT. Translation gives CASSPTVGLINEKLFF. This sequence joins TRBV7-9 and TRBJ1-4; D gene uncertain. The CDR3 has 16 residues. CDR1 and CDR2 (germline): SEHNR, FQNEAQ (reference sequence).

The CDR3 bases are TGTGCCAGCAGTACAGGGAGGCGGGCTGAAGCTTTCTTT. Amino acids: CASSTGRRAEAFF. The V gene is TRBV2, the J gene TRBJ1-1; possibly TRBD1 for D (6 bases). CDR3 size: 13 residues. V lost 5 bases and J 6 bases, leaving 13 bases between the germline ends. Per germline, CDR1 SNHLY and CDR2 FYNNEI. The whole variable domain, filled in from reference TRBV2 and TRBJ1-1, reads EPEVTQTPSHQVTQMGQEVILRCVPISNHLYFYWYRQILGQKVEFLVSFYNNEISEKSEIFDDQFSVERPDGSNFTLKIRSTKLEDSAMYFCASSTGRRAEAFFGQGTRLTVV.

This clonotype was observed a few times. CDR3 region: CATSDEGSAYEQYF. CDR3 DNA sequence: TGTGCCACCAGTGATGAGGGTTCGGCCTACGAGCAGTACTTC. V usage is TRBV24-1 and J usage is TRBJ2-7; D is possibly TRBD2 (5 bases). Germline V lookup: CDR1 KGHDR, CDR2 SFDVKD. V was cut by 3 bases and J by 2 bases, with 10 bases left in between. This CDR3 contains 14 residues.

In this sample, this clonotype turned up a few times. V is TRBV3-1 and J is TRBJ1-1; no firm D call. Trimming removed 2 bases at V and 5 bases at J, with 18 bases between. CDR1 and CDR2 (germline): LGHDT, YNNKEL (reference sequence). This CDR3 has 16 residues. The DNA of the CDR3 is TGTGCCAGCAGCCAACTAGTCGGGCGGGGAAAGACTGAAGCTTTCTTT. Its protein product is CASSQLVGRGKTEAFF.

This chain connects TRBV7-3 to TRBJ1-6; no definite D call. Germline CDR1 is SGHTA and CDR2 is FQGTGA. The CDR3 totals 14 residues. The V end lost 2 bases, the J end lost 8 bases, and 10 bases lay between the germline ends. The CDR3 region is CASSLLGVDSPLHF. The CDR3 DNA is TGTGCCAGCAGCTTACTGGGTGTGGATTCACCCCTCCACTTT.

The chain couples TRBV7-9 to TRBJ2-3, with TRBD1 as a possible D gene (5 bases). Germline CDR1 SEHNR, CDR2 FQNEAQ (reference sequence). V lost 10 bases and J lost 0, with 11 bases in between. The CDR3 loop spans 13 amino acids. The CDR3 sequence: CATKTDSTDTQYF. Written as DNA, the CDR3 is TGTGCCACAAAGACAGATAGCACAGATACGCAGTATTTT.